This T cell receptor beta chain was identified in a study of T cells after yellow fever vaccination. Germline loops: CDR1 SEHNR, CDR2 FQNEAQ (reference sequence). With 8 bases removed from V and 4 bases from J, the gap between germline ends came to 16 bases. This CDR3 is 14 amino acids long. MiXCR, applied by TCRdb to the 5' RACE reads, yields one record per CDR3 protein. The sample has approximately 130,000 distinct CDR3 sequences, roughly 15% seen once; the top ten hold approximately 39%. The sequence derives from a young man who received the YFV17D yellow fever vaccine. Material: CD8+ T cells sorted from PBMCs, obtained 5 days after the yellow fever booster vaccination. The V call is TRBV7-9, the J call TRBJ2-3, with D maybe TRBD1 (6 bases). The DNA of the CDR3 is TGTGCCAGCCTGACAGGTCTTCTCCCAGATACGCAGTATTTT. Translation gives CASLTGLLPDTQYF.